This passage covers 25 T cell receptor beta chains from one sample sequenced in a study of radiation and T cells in renal cell carcinoma. Time point of the sample: blood 2 weeks post-SBRT. Specified treatment: 15 Gy SBRT to primary tumor, nephrectomy 4 weeks later. Assay used: immunoSEQ multiplex PCR; TCRdb lists only in-frame clones, some missing. The sample lists about 150,000 clones; approximately 88% were seen once. Source: blood, taken from a patient whose treatment included radiotherapy and nephrectomy. The receptors originated from a woman between 45 and 65 years old with renal cell carcinoma.

The chain joins TRBV9 to TRBJ1-1, with D uncertain. With 1 base removed from V and 3 bases from J, the gap between germline ends came to 13 bases. The CDR3 totals 15 residues. The germline CDR1 and CDR2 sequences are SGDLS and YYNGEE. CDR3 sequence: CASSVSGYMDTEAFF. The DNA for the CDR3 is TGTGCCAGCAGCGTATCCGGGTACATGGACACTGAAGCTTTCTTT.

The V and J genes are TRBV6-6 and TRBJ2-7; D possibly matches TRBD1 or TRBD2 (5 bases each). The CDR3 is 14 residues long. V lost 5 bases, J lost 6 bases, and 17 bases lay in between. Germline loops: CDR1 MNHNY, CDR2 SVGAGI (reference sequence). The CDR3 DNA reads TGTGCCAGCAGTCCCAACAGAGTAGGGACCGAGCAGTACTTC. Its protein product is CASSPNRVGTEQYF.

A few counts support this clone. The chain couples TRBV5-1 to TRBJ1-1; a weak D match, TRBD1 (5 bases). The CDR3 length is 14 residues. V was cut by 3 bases and J by 6 bases, with 15 bases left in between. Germline-derived CDR1 and CDR2 are SGHRS and YFSETQ. The CDR3 reads CASSSDGGDAEAFF. The CDR3 DNA reads TGCGCCAGCAGCTCGGACGGGGGGGACGCTGAAGCTTTCTTT. Combining the CDR3 with reference TRBV5-1 and TRBJ1-1 gives the whole variable domain KAGVTQTPRYLIKTRGQQVTLSCSPISGHRSVSWYQQTPGQGLQFLFEYFSETQRNKGNFPGRFSGRQFSNSRSEMNVSTLELGDSALYLCASSSDGGDAEAFFGQGTRLTVV.

The chain links TRBV5-4 to TRBJ1-5; the D is unclear. Germline CDR1 SGHNT, CDR2 YYREEE (reference sequence). The CDR3 covers 14 residues. The germline V and J ends were trimmed by 0 bases and 7 bases, with 11 bases remaining between them. CDR3 in DNA: TGTGCCAGCAGCTTGGGAGGGCAGTCACAGCCCCAGCATTTT. Residues: CASSLGGQSQPQHF.

The V gene is TRBV15, the J gene TRBJ2-2, with 13 bases matching TRBD2. The CDR3 is made up of 18 amino acids. The germline V gene encodes CDR1 LNHNV and CDR2 YYDKDF (reference sequence). The junction had 9 bases not matched to a gene; V was cut back by 0 bases and J by 8 bases. CDR3 region: CATSRDPGTSGVKGELFF. As DNA, the CDR3 is TGTGCCACCAGCAGAGACCCAGGGACTAGCGGGGTAAAGGGGGAGCTGTTTTTT.

This rearrangement joins TRBV5-1 to TRBJ2-1, with D maybe TRBD2 (6 bases). The germline V and J ends were trimmed by 0 bases and 3 bases, with 10 bases remaining between them. Looked up from germline, CDR1 is SGHRS and CDR2 is YFSETQ. The CDR3 contains 15 residues. This CDR3 reads CASSLEGTDYNEQFF. The CDR3 DNA reads as TGCGCCAGCAGCTTGGAAGGGACTGACTACAATGAGCAGTTCTTC.

DNA for the CDR3: TGCAGCGTTGAAGGGTGGACAGGGCGTGGAGATACGCAGTATTTT. Translation: CSVEGWTGRGDTQYF. The rearrangement uses TRBV29-1 and TRBJ2-3; 8 nucleotides agree with TRBD1. The CDR3 consists of 15 residues. CDR1 SQVTM and CDR2 ANQGSEA come from the germline V gene. The junction had 8 bases not matched to a gene; V was cut back by 1 base and J by 5 bases.

The chain couples TRBV10-2 to TRBJ1-1; D unclear. CDR3 length: 13 amino acids. The ends were cut back, 5 bases at V and 6 bases at J, with 13 bases in the middle. The V gene's germline CDR1 is WSHSY and CDR2 SAAADI. The CDR3 DNA follows: TGCGCCAGCAGTTTAACACCTGAGGCTGAAGCTTTCTTT. This sequence encodes CASSLTPEAEAFF.

The genes are TRBV2 and TRBJ2-7; 10 bases line up with TRBD1. Trimming at V came to 10 bases and at J to 2 bases, leaving 5 bases not matched to a gene. CDR3 length equals 13 residues. Germline V gene data show CDR1 as SNHLY and CDR2 as FYNNEI. In nucleotides, the CDR3 is TGTGCCACCCGGGACAGGGGCACCTACGAGCAGTACTTC. Residues: CATRDRGTYEQYF.

This clone was picked up one time. The chain uses TRBV19 and TRBJ2-1, with a weak D call TRBD1 (6 bases). This CDR3 is 14 amino acids long. Trimming removed 6 bases at V and 8 bases at J, with 17 bases between. CDR1 is LNHDA and CDR2 is SQIVND in the germline V gene (reference sequence). The CDR3 DNA reads TGTGCCAGTAGAAGGCTACAGGGTGGGGATGAGCAGTTCTTC. This codes for CASRRLQGGDEQFF. The whole variable domain, remainder taken from reference TRBV19 and TRBJ2-1, is DGGITQSPKYLFRKEGQNVTLSCEQNLNHDAMYWYRQDPGQGLRLIYYSQIVNDFQKGDIAEGYSVSREKKESFPLTVTSAQKNPTAFYLCASRRLQGGDEQFFGPGTRLTVL.

The chain couples TRBV6-1 to TRBJ2-5, with D maybe TRBD1 (5 bases). Trimming cost V 4 bases and J 7 bases, with 13 bases left between them. CDR3 length equals 13 residues. The germline V gene has CDR1 MNHNS and CDR2 SASEGT. DNA for the CDR3: TGTGCCAGCAGTGTAGTAGATGGGGCGACCCAGTACTTC. Translated, it gives CASSVVDGATQYF.

This clone was picked up one time. The chain employs TRBV10-3 and TRBJ2-1; D is undetermined. CDR1 and CDR2 (germline): ENHRY, SYGVKD. V was shortened by 0 bases and J by 3 bases, with 15 bases between the two germline ends. The CDR3 covers 17 residues. CDR3 coding DNA: TGTGCCATCAGTGAGTCGGGGATGTCTCGCTTCTACAATGAGCAGTTCTTC. This gives the protein CAISESGMSRFYNEQFF.

V usage is TRBV6-6 and J usage is TRBJ1-5; the D gene is possibly TRBD1 (5 bases). Germline values: CDR1 MNHNY, CDR2 SVGAGI (reference sequence). The CDR3 consists of 15 residues. V shed 6 bases and J shed 5 bases, with 17 bases lying between them. The CDR3 here is CASRAQGGGDQPQHF. CDR3 in DNA: TGTGCCAGCAGGGCCCAGGGCGGGGGGGATCAGCCCCAGCATTTT.

This clone was observed a few times. CDR3 sequence reads: CSVTVQGGDTEAFF. In DNA form, the CDR3 reads TGCAGCGTTACCGTACAGGGAGGAGACACTGAAGCTTTCTTT. The chain couples TRBV29-1 to TRBJ1-1, with D possibly being TRBD1 (6 bases). The germline V gene encodes CDR1 SQVTM and CDR2 ANQGSEA. The CDR3 spans 14 residues. Trimming removed 5 bases from V and 3 bases from J, with 16 bases in between.

This clone showed up just once. This rearrangement joins TRBV4-1 to TRBJ2-3; D may be TRBD2 (6 bases). Germline CDR1 is MGHRA and CDR2 is YSYEKL. The CDR3 is made up of 16 amino acids. V was clipped by 4 bases and J by 5 bases, with 19 bases between them. Here the CDR3 DNA reads TGCGCCAGCAGCCTGCAAACCGGGACTCCCAGAGATACGCAGTATTTT. Translating gives CASSLQTGTPRDTQYF.

V usage is TRBV18 and J usage is TRBJ2-5; D gene ambiguous. The CDR3 is 13 amino acids. Looked up from germline, CDR1 is KGHSH and CDR2 is LQKENI. The germline V and J ends were trimmed by 3 bases and 5 bases, with 10 bases remaining between them. The CDR3 spells CASSPQDPETQYF. In DNA form, the CDR3 reads TGTGCCAGCTCACCTCAGGACCCCGAGACCCAGTACTTC.

The V and J genes are TRBV10-1 and TRBJ1-1, with unresolved D. The CDR3 consists of 14 residues. Looked up from germline, CDR1 is WNHNN and CDR2 is SYGVQD (reference sequence). The ends were cut back, 8 bases at V and 4 bases at J, with 17 bases in the middle. The CDR3 DNA reads as TGCGCCAGCTCTAGAGACGCCGTGATCACTGAAGCTTTCTTT. Translating gives CASSRDAVITEAFF.

This chain uses TRBV7-6 with TRBJ1-6; unclear D gene. The CDR3 runs 14 residues. With 0 bases removed from V and 10 bases from J, the gap between germline ends came to 10 bases. Germline V gives CDR1 SGHVS, CDR2 FNYEAQ. The CDR3 DNA is TGTGCCAGCAGCTTAGCGAACTTAAACTCACCCCTCCACTTT. As protein: CASSLANLNSPLHF.

The chain links TRBV6-1 to TRBJ1-2, with D perhaps TRBD1 (6 bases). Germline V lookup: CDR1 MNHNS, CDR2 SASEGT. The germline V and J ends were trimmed by 0 bases and 4 bases, with 15 bases remaining between them. This CDR3 region has 16 residues. In DNA, the CDR3 is TGTGCCAGCAGTGAAGCGCGGGGGGGCGAGGGCTATGGCTACACCTTC. This sequence encodes CASSEARGGEGYGYTF.

V is TRBV29-1 and J is TRBJ2-5; 7 bases fit TRBD1. V trimming: 1 base; J trimming: 1 base; junction bases outside the gene matches: 9. CDR3 length: 16 residues. Germline V gene data show CDR1 as SQVTM and CDR2 as ANQGSEA. CDR3 in amino acids: CSVEGIRDSFQETQYF. The DNA of the CDR3 is TGCAGCGTTGAAGGCATACGGGACAGTTTCCAAGAGACCCAGTACTTC.

This sequence joins TRBV6-6 and TRBJ2-1, with 7 bases that match TRBD2. The CDR3 contains 15 residues. Germline CDR1 reads MNHNY; CDR2 reads SVGAGI (reference sequence). Unmatched junction bases numbered 15, after V lost 9 bases and J lost 7 bases. The DNA for the CDR3 is TGTGCCAGTGTAGGCAGTCGCGGGGGTTCAAATGAGCAGTTCTTC. Amino acid sequence: CASVGSRGGSNEQFF.

The V call is TRBV7-9, the J call TRBJ2-5; D possibly corresponds to TRBD1 (8 bases). The V and J ends lost 5 bases and 0 bases respectively, with 16 bases between them. The germline V gene has CDR1 SEHNR and CDR2 FQNEAQ (reference sequence). This CDR3 has 16 amino acids. The CDR3 spells CASSQGASGHQETQYF. DNA of the CDR3: TGTGCCAGCAGCCAGGGGGCTAGCGGACACCAAGAGACCCAGTACTTC.

This clone was observed a single time. V is TRBV6-5 and J is TRBJ2-2; unclear D gene. The CDR3 has 13 amino acids. Trimming left V 5 bases short and J 6 bases short, with 10 bases between. Per germline, CDR1 MNHEY and CDR2 SVGAGI. The CDR3 sequence is CASSPQVPGELFF. The CDR3 DNA reads TGTGCCAGCAGTCCCCAGGTTCCCGGGGAGCTGTTTTTT.

The chain links TRBV19 to TRBJ1-4; 8 bases are shared with TRBD1. The CDR3 sequence is 16 residues long. The junction had 7 bases not matched to a gene; V was cut back by 0 bases and J by 7 bases. Germline assignment: CDR1 LNHDA and CDR2 SQIVND (reference sequence). This CDR3 reads CASSIDGTGVSEKLFF. In nucleotides, the CDR3 is TGTGCCAGTAGTATAGACGGGACAGGCGTGAGTGAAAAACTGTTTTTT.

This sequence joins TRBV19 and TRBJ2-7; TRBD2 matches at 12 bases. The germline gives CDR1 LNHDA, CDR2 SQIVND (reference sequence). The CDR3 length is 14 residues. J gave up 2 bases and V 4 bases, and 0 bases lay outside the gene matches. CDR3 sequence: CASSTSGGAYEQYF. DNA for the CDR3: TGTGCCAGTAGTACTAGCGGGGGGGCCTACGAGCAGTACTTC.